This T cell receptor beta chain was identified in a study of T cells in Graves' hyperthyroidism and ophthalmopathy. The source material, RNA transcripts, was used to amplify TCR beta CDR3 regions. TCR CDR3 underwent first-round RT-PCR with the HTBI primer set. TCRdb reprocessed the multiplex PCR reads with MiXCR, giving one entry per CDR3 protein. This sample has a few hundred thousand distinct CDR3 sequences, with less than 25% found just once. This clonotype came up many times. The CDR3 spans 14 residues. Between the trimmed V and J ends, which lost 8 bases and 8 bases, there was a span of 18 bases. The V gene's germline CDR1 is MDHEN and CDR2 SYDVKM.

The sample comprised blood. The sequence came from a young man with Graves' hyperthyroidism. This sequence joins TRBV28 and TRBJ1-4; tentatively, D is TRBD1 (5 bases). Written as DNA, the CDR3 is TGTGCCAGCCGGGGGTTGGAGGGAGGGGAAAAACTGTTTTTT. It codes for CASRGLEGGEKLFF.